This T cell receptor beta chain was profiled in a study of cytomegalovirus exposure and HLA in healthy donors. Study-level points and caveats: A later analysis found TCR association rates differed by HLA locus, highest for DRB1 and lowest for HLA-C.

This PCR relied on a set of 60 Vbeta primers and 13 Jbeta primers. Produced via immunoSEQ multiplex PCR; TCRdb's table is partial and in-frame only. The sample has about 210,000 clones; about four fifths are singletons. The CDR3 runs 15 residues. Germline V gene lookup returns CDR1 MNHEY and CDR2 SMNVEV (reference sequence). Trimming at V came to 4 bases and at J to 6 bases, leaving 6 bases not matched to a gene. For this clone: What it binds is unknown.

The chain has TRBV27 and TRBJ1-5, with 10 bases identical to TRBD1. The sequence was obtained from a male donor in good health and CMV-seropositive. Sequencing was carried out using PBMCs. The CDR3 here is CASSSTGGLGQPQHF. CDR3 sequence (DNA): TGTGCCAGCAGTTCGACAGGGGGCTTGGGTCAGCCCCAGCATTTT.